These T cell receptor beta chains were read from a single sample in a study of identifying expanded T cells in peripheral blood. TCRdb's table, derived via immunoSEQ multiplex PCR, lists solely in-frame clones and lacks some. The table includes 130,000 or so clones, 84% detected once. The sequenced sample consisted of blood. The receptors shown here come from a person between 18 and 75 years old in good health. CDR3s include the opening cysteine and the closing phenylalanine or tryptophan. Fields, in order: D gene, V gene, J gene, clone size, CDR3 protein, CDR3 DNA. The D gene is left open where the match is weak. For some rows the clone size is stated as once, few or many, or as a class when expanded; others skip it.

-	TRBV23-1	TRBJ2-2	-	CASSQPTLDRNRAGELFF	TGCGCCAGCAGTCAACCGACCCTAGACAGGAATAGGGCCGGGGAGCTGTTTTTT
-	TRBV27	TRBJ2-5	-	CASSFIDTQETQYF	TGTGCCAGCAGTTTTATAGATACCCAAGAGACCCAGTACTTC
-	TRBV15	TRBJ1-3	few	CATSRDRNTIYF	TGTGCCACCAGCAGAGACCGAAACACCATATATTTT
-	TRBV5-4	TRBJ1-1	-	CASSLGRNTEAFF	TGTGCCAGCAGCCTCGGGAGGAACACTGAAGCTTTCTTT
-	TRBV2	TRBJ2-3	-	CASKTTGDYTDTQYF	TGTGCCAGCAAGACGACAGGGGACTACACAGATACGCAGTATTTT
TRBD2	TRBV27	TRBJ2-1	-	CASSHGMTSGAYNEQFF	TGTGCCAGCAGTCACGGCATGACTAGCGGGGCCTACAATGAGCAGTTCTTC
TRBD1	TRBV5-1	TRBJ2-1	-	CASSLGGQVTDEQFF	TGCGCCAGCAGCTTGGGGGGACAGGTAACAGATGAGCAGTTCTTC
-	TRBV6-6	TRBJ1-1	-	CASILQGNTEAFF	TGTGCCAGCATCTTACAGGGGAACACTGAAGCTTTCTTT
-	TRBV5-8	TRBJ1-1	-	CASSLASNPNTEAFF	TGTGCCAGCAGCCTAGCATCAAACCCGAACACTGAAGCTTTCTTT
TRBD1	TRBV11-1	TRBJ1-2	-	CASSFRTGNYGYTF	TGTGCCAGCAGCTTCCGGACAGGGAACTATGGCTACACCTTC
-	TRBV5-6	TRBJ1-3	-	CASSFGGHYSGNTIYF	TGTGCCAGCAGCTTTGGGGGACACTACTCTGGAAACACCATATATTTT
-	TRBV19	TRBJ2-1	-	CASSPGTTVDEQFF	TGTGCCAGTAGTCCCGGGACAACGGTGGATGAGCAGTTCTTC
-	TRBV4-1	TRBJ2-7	-	CASSYARGPAYYEQYF	TGCGCCAGCAGCTACGCAAGGGGACCCGCCTACTACGAGCAGTACTTC
-	TRBV14	TRBJ2-1	-	CASSQEWGTTTFSYNEQFF	TGTGCCAGCAGCCAAGAGTGGGGAACAACCACCTTCTCCTACAATGAGCAGTTCTTC
TRBD1	TRBV6-6	TRBJ1-1	-	CASSYSRGLEVEAFF	TGTGCCAGCAGTTACTCGAGGGGGCTGGAGGTTGAAGCTTTCTTT